This T cell receptor beta chain came from a study of response to subunit inactivated influenza vaccine (dated by TCRdb to 2016 to 2019). For the wider study: Deep quantitative T cell receptor repertoire profiling was used in the study to track responses to a trivalent subunit inactivated influenza vaccine. Paper-wide results and their limitations: According to the authors, only a limited number of new T cells may be recruited by each seasonal influenza vaccination.

As regards this clonotype: Its antigen is currently not known. There are no base qualities to consult, and no much larger clone falls within one base.

Libraries came from RT-PCR. Sequencer: Illumina HiSeq 2500. TCRdb ran its own pipeline on the public reads, namely fastp trimming at Q25 and MiXCR clone calling, and kept in-frame beta chains. Each record represents a unique CDR3 protein, reported with the most common genes and DNA among its rows. This sample gives under 950,000 distinct CDR3 sequences in total; around 21% of them show up just once. Together, the top ten hold 10% of the sample. This receptor was obtained from a man over 45 who received an inactivated influenza vaccine. Donor details come from another sample of the same person, matched by shared clones. The sequences come from PBMCs from blood, collected 5 days after vaccination.

The base sequence is TGTGCCAGCTCTTCCCGGACTAGAGGTCTCGGTGAGCAGTTCTTC. This sequence encodes CASSSRTRGLGEQFF. This chain joins TRBV7-8 to TRBJ2-1, with TRBD2 matching 7 junction bases. Counted from cysteine to phenylalanine, this CDR3 has 15 amino acids. CDR3 DNA only is kept here, 45 bases in frame from base 1. Reading the germline V gene gives CDR1 SGHVS and CDR2 FQNEAQ. Trimming accounts for 8 bases at V and 9 bases at J, while the number of junction bases matched to no gene is 16.